These 31 T cell receptor beta chains were sequenced from one sample in a study of CD8+ T cells in alopecia areata. Sequencing relied on a cDNA template that was reverse transcribed from extracted RNA. Generated by immunoSEQ multiplex PCR, the TCRdb table keeps only in-frame clones and is missing some. The table records about 150,000 clones, 40% to 50% of them present only once. What was sequenced was CD4+ T cells sorted from blood. These receptors all stem from a human donor with alopecia areata.

This clone was observed a handful of times. V usage is TRBV28 and J usage is TRBJ2-1; 8 bases map to TRBD2. J lost 5 bases, V lost 6 bases, and 15 bases had no gene match. Germline-derived CDR1 and CDR2 are MDHEN and SYDVKM. The CDR3 consists of 17 residues. CDR3: CASRRPYRVGGDNEQFF. As DNA, the CDR3 is TGTGCCAGCAGGCGCCCTTACAGAGTCGGGGGGGACAATGAGCAGTTCTTC.

The V gene is TRBV9, the J gene TRBJ2-5; D not resolved. Germline V CDR1 and CDR2: SGDLS, YYNGEE. V was trimmed by 3 bases and J by 0 bases, leaving 6 bases between them. The CDR3 runs to 13 residues. The CDR3 loop reads CASSASYQETQYF. Here the CDR3 DNA reads TGTGCCAGCAGCGCTTCGTACCAAGAGACCCAGTACTTC.

This chain connects TRBV29-1 to TRBJ1-2; perhaps TRBD1 as D (6 bases). The CDR3 has 13 amino acids. Germline values: CDR1 SQVTM, CDR2 ANQGSEA. Trimming took off 0 bases at V and 7 bases at J, with 12 bases between the two ends. DNA for the CDR3: TGCAGCGTTGAAGAGTTAAGGGGGGCTGGCTACACCTTC. Translating gives CSVEELRGAGYTF.

V usage is TRBV5-1 and J usage is TRBJ2-7, with TRBD2 matching over 11 bases. Losses at the gene ends were 0 bases for V and 2 bases for J; bases not matched to a gene: 4. The length of the CDR3 is 16 residues. The germline CDR1 and CDR2 sequences are SGHRS and YFSETQ. Written as DNA, the CDR3 is TGCGCCAGCAGCTTGGGGCTAGCGGGAGGTACCTACGAGCAGTACTTC. Translating gives CASSLGLAGGTYEQYF.

V gene TRBV2 combines with J gene TRBJ2-6; D might be TRBD2 (5 bases). The CDR3 is made up of 14 amino acids. Germline V CDR1 and CDR2: SNHLY, FYNNEI. V was clipped by 11 bases and J by 4 bases, with 15 bases between them. The CDR3 region has the DNA TGTGCCGGGAGCCGGGTAGCCGGGGCCAACGTCCTGACTTTC. Protein: CAGSRVAGANVLTF.

This clone showed up just a few times. The chain links TRBV7-3 to TRBJ2-1; 7 nucleotides agree with TRBD2. The CDR3 sequence is 16 residues long. Germline values: CDR1 SGHTA, CDR2 FQGTGA. V trimming: 3 bases; J trimming: 0 bases; junction bases outside the gene matches: 5. Here the CDR3 reads CASSFSGSSSYNEQFF. CDR3 sequence (DNA): TGTGCCAGCAGCTTTAGCGGGTCGAGCTCCTACAATGAGCAGTTCTTC.

The V gene is TRBV23-1, the J gene TRBJ1-5; 11 nucleotides align to TRBD1. TRBV23-1 belongs to the ORF category, with a function that is uncertain. The CDR3 length is 17 residues. V shed 2 bases and J 6 bases; nucleotides not matched to a gene: 9. CDR3: CASSQNGDRGNGQPQHF. CDR3 in DNA: TGCGCCAGCAGTCAAAATGGGGACAGGGGGAACGGTCAGCCCCAGCATTTT.

The chain combines TRBV11-2 with TRBJ2-1, with 8 bases aligning to TRBD2. Germline-derived CDR1 and CDR2 are SGHAT and FQNNGV. V lost 8 bases and J lost 8; bases outside the gene matches: 8. The CDR3 consists of 13 residues. The CDR3 sequence is CASSTNGGDEQFF. DNA for the CDR3: TGTGCCAGCTCTACGAACGGGGGGGATGAGCAGTTCTTC.

This chain joins TRBV30 and TRBJ2-1; TRBD2 matches 9 bases. The J segment lost 7 bases and the V segment lost 1 base, leaving 8 bases of the junction unmatched. The germline V gene encodes CDR1 GTSNPN and CDR2 SVGIG (reference sequence). The CDR3 totals 15 residues. The CDR3 bases are TGTGCCTGGAGTGCGCTGCGCGGGAGGGTGAATGAGCAGTTCTTC. This gives the protein CAWSALRGRVNEQFF.

J is TRBJ2-1 and V is TRBV2; possible D gene TRBD1, 7 bases. The V gene's germline CDR1 is SNHLY and CDR2 FYNNEI. The ends were cut back, 8 bases at V and 5 bases at J, with 13 bases in the middle. This CDR3 comprises 13 residues. The CDR3 spells CASLQGRNNEQFF. The CDR3 DNA reads as TGTGCCAGCTTACAGGGGAGGAACAATGAGCAGTTCTTC. The variable domain in full, with the rest retrieved from reference TRBV2 and TRBJ2-1, is EPEVTQTPSHQVTQMGQEVILRCVPISNHLYFYWYRQILGQKVEFLVSFYNNEISEKSEIFDDQFSVERPDGSNFTLKIRSTKLEDSAMYFCASLQGRNNEQFFGPGTRLTVL.

V gene TRBV7-2 combines with J gene TRBJ2-1; D not certain. CDR1 and CDR2 (germline): SGHTA, FQGNSA. V shed 2 bases and J shed 9 bases, with 8 bases lying between them. The CDR3 is 12 residues long. The CDR3: CASSLLFGEQFF. The CDR3 DNA reads as TGTGCCAGCAGCTTACTTTTCGGTGAGCAGTTCTTC. The variable domain in full, completed from reference TRBV7-2 and TRBJ2-1, reads GAGVSQSPSNKVTEKGKDVELRCDPISGHTALYWYRQSLGQGLEFLIYFQGNSAPDKSGLPSDRFSAERTGGSVSTLTIQRTQQEDSAVYLCASSLLFGEQFFGPGTRLTVL.

This chain connects TRBV28 to TRBJ2-4, with D possibly being TRBD2 (6 bases). V was trimmed by 7 bases and J by 3 bases, leaving 16 bases between them. Germline V gene lookup returns CDR1 MDHEN and CDR2 SYDVKM. The CDR3 has 15 amino acids. The CDR3 region has the DNA TGTGCCAGCACCCCGGAGGGTATCAGCAAAAACATTCAGTACTTC. This translates into CASTPEGISKNIQYF.

This chain connects TRBV5-1 to TRBJ2-6, with TRBD1 identical over 7 bases. Germline lookup yields CDR1 SGHRS and CDR2 YFSETQ. This CDR3 contains 19 residues. The junction had 13 bases not matched to a gene; V was cut back by 4 bases and J by 0 bases. This CDR3 reads CASSKLPPGQISGANVLTF. As DNA, the CDR3 is TGCGCCAGCAGCAAATTACCGCCGGGACAGATCTCTGGGGCCAACGTCCTGACTTTC.

This chain links TRBV28 with TRBJ2-7; the match to TRBD1 covers 11 bases. After removal of 6 bases from V and 9 bases from J, the junction contained 10 bases not matched to a gene. Germline-derived CDR1 and CDR2 are MDHEN and SYDVKM. CDR3 size: 14 residues. In nucleotides, the CDR3 is TGTGCCAGCAGAGGACAGGGGGCGGTGGACGGGCAGTACTTC. This gives the protein CASRGQGAVDGQYF. Combining the CDR3 with reference TRBV28 and TRBJ2-7 gives the whole variable domain DVKVTQSSRYLVKRTGEKVFLECVQDMDHENMFWYRQDPGLGLRLIYFSYDVKMKEKGDIPEGYSVSREKKERFSLILESASTNQTSMYLCASRGQGAVDGQYFGPGTRLTVT.

This clone was counted a few times. The J gene is TRBJ2-2, the V gene TRBV5-1; 7 bases align to TRBD2. Germline assignment: CDR1 SGHRS and CDR2 YFSETQ. V trimming: 4 bases; J trimming: 0 bases; junction bases outside the gene matches: 9. The CDR3 is 17 residues long. The CDR3 is CASSPVEGLANTGELFF. CDR3 bases: TGCGCCAGCAGCCCGGTTGAAGGACTAGCGAACACCGGGGAGCTGTTTTTT.

This clone was recorded a few times. The chain links TRBV4-2 to TRBJ2-1; D gene ambiguous. Germline CDR1 LGHNA, CDR2 YNFKEQ. The V and J ends lost 4 bases and 5 bases respectively, with 15 bases between them. This CDR3 is 15 amino acids long. CDR3 residues: CASSRAWVPNNEQFF. The CDR3 region has the DNA TGTGCCAGCAGCCGCGCCTGGGTTCCCAACAATGAGCAGTTCTTC.

The chain employs TRBV28 and TRBJ2-1; tentatively, D is TRBD1 or TRBD2 (6 bases each). From germline, CDR1 is MDHEN and CDR2 SYDVKM. This CDR3 contains 14 residues. V shed 10 bases and J shed 4 bases, with 17 bases lying between them. CDR3 sequence (DNA): TGTGCCACCGAGGGGGGCCTCCCTTACAATGAGCAGTTCTTC. The encoded protein is CATEGGLPYNEQFF.

J is TRBJ2-1 and V is TRBV9; perhaps TRBD2 as D (6 bases). Trimming left V 1 base short and J 4 bases short, with 12 bases between. From germline, CDR1 is SGDLS and CDR2 YYNGEE. CDR3 length: 15 residues. The CDR3 spells CASSVYGRPYNEQFF. The CDR3 region has the DNA TGTGCCAGCAGCGTATACGGGAGACCTTACAATGAGCAGTTCTTC.

This clone was counted a single time. The CDR3 loop reads CASTPGVTYEQYF. The CDR3 DNA is TGTGCCAGCACCCCTGGCGTTACCTACGAGCAGTACTTC. The V and J genes are TRBV28 and TRBJ2-7; D is unresolved. This CDR3 has 13 residues. Germline CDR1 and CDR2: MDHEN and SYDVKM. Trimming removed 7 bases at V and 2 bases at J, with 12 bases between. The full variable domain, with the rest looked up from reference TRBV28 and TRBJ2-7, is DVKVTQSSRYLVKRTGEKVFLECVQDMDHENMFWYRQDPGLGLRLIYFSYDVKMKEKGDIPEGYSVSREKKERFSLILESASTNQTSMYLCASTPGVTYEQYFGPGTRLTVT.

This clone appeared a few times. This sample also contains other DNA sequences that code for the same CDR3. The chain is built from TRBV5-1 and TRBJ2-5; D is tentatively TRBD1 or TRBD2 (5 bases each). The germline V gene has CDR1 SGHRS and CDR2 YFSETQ. This CDR3 contains 13 residues. The ends were cut back, 4 bases at V and 3 bases at J, with 10 bases in the middle. DNA for the CDR3: TGCGCCAGCAGCCTCGGGACGGAAGAGACCCAGTACTTC. Protein sequence: CASSLGTEETQYF.

This clone was detected a few times. The genes are TRBV21-1 and TRBJ2-5. TRBV21-1 is shown as a pseudogene. The CDR3 sequence is 12 residues long. The CDR3 sequence is CASNNTPETQYF. The CDR3 region has the DNA TGTGCCAGCAACAACACCCCTGAGACCCAGTACTTC.

The chain couples TRBV20-1 to TRBJ2-5; D unclear. Germline CDR1 is DFQATT and CDR2 is SNEGSKA (reference sequence). CDR3 length: 11 residues. Trimming left V 2 bases short and J 5 bases short, with 6 bases between. The CDR3: CSARLWETQYF. The CDR3, as DNA: TGCAGTGCTAGATTATGGGAGACCCAGTACTTC.

This clone was counted a few times. The chain is built from TRBV7-9 and TRBJ2-2; 7 positions agree with TRBD2. CDR3 length equals 15 residues. V was pared by 5 bases and J by 6 bases, with 9 bases of the junction left unmatched. The germline V gene encodes CDR1 SEHNR and CDR2 FQNEAQ (reference sequence). CDR3 in amino acids: CASSPGVAGPGELFF. CDR3 in DNA: TGTGCCAGCAGCCCTGGAGTAGCGGGCCCCGGGGAGCTGTTTTTT.

This clone was seen only a few times. V is TRBV30 and J is TRBJ1-1, with D perhaps TRBD1 (5 bases). The V gene's germline CDR1 is GTSNPN and CDR2 SVGIG (reference sequence). CDR3 length equals 13 residues. V lost 2 bases and J 0 bases, leaving 7 bases between the germline ends. The CDR3 protein is CAWSKGLNTEAFF. The CDR3 DNA sequence: TGTGCCTGGAGTAAGGGGTTGAACACTGAAGCTTTCTTT.

The chain carries TRBV29-1 and TRBJ1-4; D is undetermined. The CDR3 runs to 14 residues. V was trimmed by 7 bases and J by 0 bases, leaving 12 bases between them. Germline CDR1 reads SQVTM; CDR2 reads ANQGSEA. In nucleotides, the CDR3 is TGCAGCGCCGCCTGGGGATCAACTAATGAAAAACTGTTTTTT. Encoded protein: CSAAWGSTNEKLFF.

The chain joins TRBV7-9 to TRBJ2-2; 9 bases agree with TRBD1. Germline CDR1 SEHNR, CDR2 FQNEAQ (reference sequence). The CDR3 covers 18 residues. V lost 5 bases to trimming and J lost 3 bases; unmatched junction nucleotides: 13. The CDR3, as DNA: TGTGCCAGCAGCACGGGCCCGGGACAGGGTAGGGACACCGGGGAGCTGTTTTTT. Encoded protein: CASSTGPGQGRDTGELFF. Drawing the rest from reference TRBV7-9 and TRBJ2-2, the complete variable domain is DTGVSQNPRHKITKRGQNVTFRCDPISEHNRLYWYRQTLGQGPEFLTYFQNEAQLEKSRLLSDRFSAERPKGSFSTLEIQRTEQGDSAMYLCASSTGPGQGRDTGELFFGEGSRLTVL.

V is TRBV7-2 and J is TRBJ2-2; D remains unclear. The CDR3 has 14 amino acids. In germline, CDR1 is SGHTA, CDR2 FQGNSA. V was trimmed by 0 bases and J by 0 bases, leaving 2 bases between them. CDR3 in amino acids: CASSLASNTGELFF. For the CDR3, the DNA is TGTGCCAGCAGCTTAGCCTCGAACACCGGGGAGCTGTTTTTT.

This clone was counted a few times. This chain joins TRBV10-3 and TRBJ1-1, with D unresolved. CDR1 ENHRY and CDR2 SYGVKD come from the germline V gene. CDR3 length: 14 amino acids. Trimming cost V 6 bases and J 6 bases, with 17 bases left between them. The CDR3 loop reads CAISSFGHGAEAFF. The CDR3 nucleotides read TGTGCCATCAGCTCCTTCGGCCATGGGGCTGAAGCTTTCTTT.

In this sample, this clone turned up a few times. The V call is TRBV6-5, the J call TRBJ2-7; D remains ambiguous. The CDR3 extends over 16 amino acids. Germline values: CDR1 MNHEY, CDR2 SVGAGI. Trimming took 2 bases from V and 5 from J, leaving 19 bases between them. CDR3 sequence: CASSYDKGSAKNEQYF. CDR3 in DNA: TGTGCCAGCAGTTACGATAAAGGGTCGGCAAAGAACGAGCAGTACTTC.

The chain uses TRBV29-1 and TRBJ2-7; D is perhaps TRBD1 or TRBD2 (5 bases each). The V end was cut by 6 bases, the J end by 3 bases, with 9 bases between. The V gene's germline CDR1 is SQVTM and CDR2 ANQGSEA. CDR3 length: 11 amino acids. Here the CDR3 reads CSVGDLYEQYF. The CDR3 region has the DNA TGCAGCGTCGGGGACCTCTACGAGCAGTACTTC.

The chain carries TRBV15 and TRBJ2-3, with a weak D call TRBD2 (5 bases). The V end lost 4 bases, the J end lost 6 bases, and 14 bases lay between the germline ends. Germline values: CDR1 LNHNV, CDR2 YYDKDF (reference sequence). There are 14 residues in the CDR3. CDR3 amino acids: CATSTWAGADTQYF. The CDR3, as DNA: TGTGCCACCAGCACTTGGGCGGGTGCGGATACGCAGTATTTT.